One sample yielded the 17 T cell receptor beta chains listed below, sequenced in a study of shared clonotypes between healthy human individuals. Here immunoSEQ multiplex PCR was the method, and the copy in TCRdb shows in-frame clones only, minus some. The sample yields some 630,000 clones, about 96% seen once. Naive CD8 cells comprised CD45RO-negative, CCR7-positively selected cells, excluding terminally differentiated effector memory CD45RA+ cells. The source material was naive CD8+ T cells sorted from blood. The source is a woman in her twenties or thirties in good health.

This chain joins TRBV6-5 and TRBJ1-5; perhaps TRBD1 as D (6 bases). The V and J ends lost 6 bases and 3 bases respectively, with 12 bases between them. The CDR3 length is 14 residues. Germline V gene lookup returns CDR1 MNHEY and CDR2 SVGAGI. In nucleotides, the CDR3 is TGTGCCAGCAGCCTGGACAGTTCCAATCAGCCCCAGCATTTT. Its protein is CASSLDSSNQPQHF.

This clone has a single count. J is TRBJ2-1 and V is TRBV7-9; 10 bases are shared with TRBD1. J was trimmed by 6 bases and V by 4 bases; bases with no gene match: 9. This CDR3 contains 16 residues. Looked up from germline, CDR1 is SEHNR and CDR2 is FQNEAQ (reference sequence). The CDR3 DNA follows: TGTGCCAGCAGCTCCAGCCGGGACAGGGGCAGCAATGAGCAGTTCTTC. Translating gives CASSSSRDRGSNEQFF.

V is TRBV30 and J is TRBJ1-3; 7 nucleotides align to TRBD1. The CDR3 is 19 residues long. Germline-derived CDR1 and CDR2 are GTSNPN and SVGIG (reference sequence). Germline trimming cut 0 bases from V and 0 bases from J; bases unmatched to any gene: 14. Written as DNA, the CDR3 is TGTGCCTGGAGTGTAGGGCGTAAGGGGGCTTTATTCTCTGGAAACACCATATATTTT. Translation: CAWSVGRKGALFSGNTIYF.

V usage is TRBV29-1 and J usage is TRBJ2-1; tentative D call: TRBD2 (5 bases). The length of the CDR3 is 15 residues. Germline V gene data show CDR1 as SQVTM and CDR2 as ANQGSEA. Trimming cost V 5 bases and J 1 base, with 15 bases left between them. The CDR3 reads CSVQGMPGSYNEQFF. The CDR3 region has the DNA TGCAGCGTTCAAGGGATGCCGGGATCCTACAATGAGCAGTTCTTC.

This clone was counted a single time. The chain recombines TRBV28 with TRBJ1-1, with D unclear. The germline V and J ends were trimmed by 2 bases and 0 bases, with 13 bases remaining between them. The CDR3 has 16 amino acids. Looked up from germline, CDR1 is MDHEN and CDR2 is SYDVKM. CDR3 DNA: TGTGCCAGCAGTTTAATAATGGAGGATATGAACACTGAAGCTTTCTTT. It codes for CASSLIMEDMNTEAFF.

This clone showed up just once. The chain couples TRBV28 to TRBJ2-7, with 12 bases identical to TRBD1. The CDR3 is 14 amino acids. Germline V gene sequence: CDR1 MDHEN, CDR2 SYDVKM. V shed 9 bases, J shed 5 bases, and the junction held 8 bases outside the gene matches. CDR3 nucleotide sequence: TGTGCCAGTATTACGGGACAGGGGGCAAACGAGCAGTACTTC. It is translated as CASITGQGANEQYF.

The V call is TRBV5-6, the J call TRBJ1-2; D not certain. The CDR3 runs 14 residues. Germline lookup yields CDR1 SGHDT and CDR2 YYEEEE. V was pared by 4 bases and J by 4 bases, with 14 bases between. The chain's CDR3 is CASSPTRRGYGYTF. CDR3 nucleotides: TGTGCCAGCAGCCCGACACGGCGTGGCTATGGCTACACCTTC.

Remarks on this clone: Additional DNA sequences in this sample encode the identical CDR3. The gene calls are TRBV28 and TRBJ1-1; no definite D call. The CDR3 consists of 13 residues. Trimming pared 3 bases from V and 2 bases from J, leaving 7 bases between. The germline V gene encodes CDR1 MDHEN and CDR2 SYDVKM. The CDR3 loop is CASSFRPNTEAFF. DNA for the CDR3: TGTGCCAGCAGTTTTCGTCCTAACACTGAAGCTTTCTTT. Full variable domain (remainder filled in from reference TRBV28 and TRBJ1-1): DVKVTQSSRYLVKRTGEKVFLECVQDMDHENMFWYRQDPGLGLRLIYFSYDVKMKEKGDIPEGYSVSREKKERFSLILESASTNQTSMYLCASSFRPNTEAFFGQGTRLTVV.

The chain employs TRBV27 and TRBJ1-2; TRBD1 might be the D (5 bases). V was trimmed by 5 bases and J by 4 bases, leaving 11 bases between them. The CDR3 covers 13 residues. Germline-derived CDR1 and CDR2 are MNHEY and SMNVEV (reference sequence). CDR3 protein: CASSGGGGYGYTF. CDR3 coding DNA: TGTGCCAGCAGTGGCGGGGGGGGCTATGGCTACACCTTC.

The rearrangement uses TRBV2 and TRBJ1-2; D gene uncertain. With 4 bases removed from V and 7 bases from J, the gap between germline ends came to 10 bases. This CDR3 region has 12 residues. Germline V gene data show CDR1 as SNHLY and CDR2 as FYNNEI. Written as DNA, the CDR3 is TGTGCCAGCAGTGGGTCATCGGGTGGCTACACCTTC. As protein: CASSGSSGGYTF.

This clone was counted once. The chain employs TRBV27 and TRBJ2-3, with 12 bases matching TRBD2. Germline CDR1 is MNHEY and CDR2 is SMNVEV (reference sequence). V shed 4 bases, J shed 1 base, and the junction held 3 bases outside the gene matches. The CDR3 sequence is 16 residues long. In DNA, the CDR3 is TGTGCCAGCAGTTATGGGACTAGCGGGCGCACAGATACGCAGTATTTT. Protein product: CASSYGTSGRTDTQYF.

The gene calls are TRBV13 and TRBJ2-5; 10 bases are shared with TRBD2. The J call is uncertain, as TRBJ2-7 better fits the DNA end. Germline values: CDR1 PRHDT, CDR2 FYEKMQ (reference sequence). CDR3 size: 16 residues. The CDR3 here is CASSQAGTSEYYEQYF. CDR3 bases: TGTGCCAGCAGCCAAGCCGGGACTAGCGAATACTACGAGCAGTACTTC.

J is TRBJ2-7 and V is TRBV7-6; the match to TRBD1 covers 9 bases. The CDR3 is 15 residues long. Trimming cost V 0 bases and J 5 bases; bases outside gene matches: 5. Germline loops: CDR1 SGHVS, CDR2 FNYEAQ. The CDR3 sequence is CASSLARTGVDEQYF. The CDR3 region has the DNA TGTGCCAGCAGCTTAGCGAGGACAGGGGTGGACGAGCAGTACTTC.

The J gene is TRBJ2-7, the V gene TRBV25-1, with TRBD1 identical over 8 bases. CDR1 MGHDK and CDR2 SYGVNS come from the germline V gene. The CDR3 extends over 13 amino acids. The CDR3 loop reads CAAGQGAYYEQYF. In DNA, the CDR3 is TGTGCAGCCGGGCAGGGGGCTTACTACGAGCAGTACTTC.

V is TRBV28 and J is TRBJ2-7, with D unclear. The V gene lost 5 bases and the J gene lost 1 base, with 12 bases spanning the gap. The CDR3 consists of 14 residues. Germline CDR1 MDHEN, CDR2 SYDVKM. CDR3 coding DNA: TGTGCCAGCAGTCTAACTCTCGGGTCCTACGAGCAGTACTTC. Translating gives CASSLTLGSYEQYF. Full variable domain (rest looked up from reference TRBV28 and TRBJ2-7): DVKVTQSSRYLVKRTGEKVFLECVQDMDHENMFWYRQDPGLGLRLIYFSYDVKMKEKGDIPEGYSVSREKKERFSLILESASTNQTSMYLCASSLTLGSYEQYFGPGTRLTVT.

V usage is TRBV5-1 and J usage is TRBJ2-6; D is unclear. V was pared by 3 bases and J by 2 bases, with 15 bases between. The CDR3 is 17 residues long. The germline V gene has CDR1 SGHRS and CDR2 YFSETQ. CDR3 amino acids: CASSYRGPQTGANVLTF. The DNA for the CDR3 is TGCGCCAGCAGCTATAGAGGACCGCAGACTGGGGCCAACGTCCTGACTTTC. The full variable domain, its missing parts supplied by reference TRBV5-1 and TRBJ2-6, is KAGVTQTPRYLIKTRGQQVTLSCSPISGHRSVSWYQQTPGQGLQFLFEYFSETQRNKGNFPGRFSGRQFSNSRSEMNVSTLELGDSALYLCASSYRGPQTGANVLTFGAGSRLTVL.

The chain is built from TRBV11-3 and TRBJ2-1; possible D gene TRBD1, 6 bases. Deletions cut 5 bases from V and 7 bases from J, with 12 bases between. Germline lookup yields CDR1 SGHNT and CDR2 YENEEA. The CDR3 runs to 13 residues. CDR3 in DNA: TGTGCCAGCAGCGGCCTGGGGGCGAATGAGCAGTTCTTC. Amino acid sequence: CASSGLGANEQFF.